This T cell receptor beta chain was obtained from a study of identifying expanded T cells in peripheral blood. The study's findings and limits: Across healthy donors, higher total template counts meant significantly greater approximately two-week count variance.

This clone was seen only once. Its target is unknown. Healthy donors had no documented immune events, such as infections, while sampled. The CDR3 length is 15 residues. Trimming shortened V by 6 bases and J by 2 bases, and 15 bases separated the two germline ends. Germline-derived CDR1 and CDR2 are ENHRY and SYGVKD. Generated by immunoSEQ multiplex PCR, the TCRdb table keeps only in-frame clones and is missing some. The table has about 52,000 clones, roughly 82% seen once. Sequencing was done on a sample of blood. This sequence originates from a person aged 18-70 years in good health. The chain joins TRBV10-3 to TRBJ2-3; D possibly corresponds to TRBD2 (6 bases). The chain's CDR3 is CAISSGVAVTDTQYF. CDR3 coding DNA: TGTGCCATCAGCTCCGGGGTAGCGGTCACAGATACGCAGTATTTT.